These 29 T cell receptor beta chains were sequenced from one sample in a study of OX40 agonist ivuxolimab in advanced cancers. Profiling relied on immunoSEQ multiplex PCR, and the TCRdb table lists in-frame clones only, not all of them. The sample holds some 55,000 clones; 80% are singletons and the top ten take roughly 4.5%. Source: CD4+ or CD8+ T cells sorted from blood, taken in a trial of the OX40 agonist ivuxolimab. The receptors were sampled from an adult with an advanced solid tumor such as melanoma, head and neck, liver or kidney cancer.

The chain couples TRBV18 to TRBJ2-3; TRBD2 is a possible D gene (7 bases). The germline V and J ends were trimmed by 7 bases and 1 base, with 12 bases remaining between them. The germline V gene has CDR1 KGHSH and CDR2 LQKENI. The CDR3 runs 14 residues. The CDR3 nucleotides read TGTGCCAGCTATCGAGGGGGGGGCACAGATACGCAGTATTTT. Its translation: CASYRGGGTDTQYF.

This clone was counted only a few times. The chain carries TRBV7-2 and TRBJ2-5; 11 bases align to TRBD2. J was trimmed by 4 bases and V by 0 bases; bases with no gene match: 4. The CDR3 extends over 16 amino acids. Germline V gene lookup returns CDR1 SGHTA and CDR2 FQGNSA. DNA of the CDR3: TGTGCCAGCAGCTTAGCGCCTAGCGGGGGGAGAGAGACCCAGTACTTC. This sequence encodes CASSLAPSGGRETQYF.

J is TRBJ2-1 and V is TRBV5-1, with 9 bases lining up with TRBD1. Germline CDR1 and CDR2: SGHRS and YFSETQ. The CDR3 totals 15 residues. V shed 4 bases, J shed 6 bases, and the junction held 8 bases outside the gene matches. DNA of the CDR3: TGCGCCAGCAGCCAAGACAGGGGGGAGTTCAATGAGCAGTTCTTC. The encoded protein is CASSQDRGEFNEQFF.

The chain combines TRBV7-2 with TRBJ1-2, with TRBD1 as a possible D gene (6 bases). This CDR3 is built from 16 residues. Germline CDR1 is SGHTA and CDR2 is FQGNSA. Between the trimmed V and J ends, which lost 1 base and 8 bases, there was a span of 20 bases. Written as DNA, the CDR3 is TGTGCCAGCAGCTTAGTGGAGGGCGGGGGGCGGAACGGCTACACCTTC. This translates into CASSLVEGGGRNGYTF.

The rearrangement joins TRBV5-6 to TRBJ2-1; D may correspond to TRBD1 or TRBD2 (5 bases each). V was clipped by 3 bases and J by 2 bases, with 18 bases between them. The CDR3 sequence is 17 residues long. Germline CDR1 reads SGHDT; CDR2 reads YYEEEE. As DNA, the CDR3 is TGTGCCAGCAGCTCGTCCCGGGACCTGCGCCCCTACAATGAGCAGTTCTTC. It translates to CASSSSRDLRPYNEQFF.

The chain carries TRBV30 and TRBJ2-1; the D gene could be TRBD1 or TRBD2 (6 bases each). V was shortened by 2 bases and J by 10 bases, with 15 bases between the two germline ends. From germline, CDR1 is GTSNPN and CDR2 SVGIG (reference sequence). The CDR3 is 13 amino acids. The DNA of the CDR3 is TGTGCCTGGAGTCTCTGGCGGAGGGGGGAGCAGTTCTTC. Its protein product is CAWSLWRRGEQFF.

The J gene is TRBJ1-1, the V gene TRBV6-5; D not certain. The CDR3 sequence is 15 residues long. V was pared by 0 bases and J by 0 bases, with 8 bases between. CDR1 is MNHEY, CDR2 SVGAGI, per germline. This chain's CDR3 is CASSYSITLNTEAFF. CDR3 DNA: TGTGCCAGCAGTTACTCGATTACACTGAACACTGAAGCTTTCTTT.

The V call is TRBV6-5, the J call TRBJ1-3, with D perhaps matching TRBD1 (6 bases). Germline V gives CDR1 MNHEY, CDR2 SVGAGI. V lost 2 bases and J lost 4, with 15 bases in between. CDR3 length: 16 residues. The CDR3 region is CASSYPRGATGNTIYF. CDR3 in DNA: TGTGCCAGCAGTTACCCCCGGGGGGCGACGGGAAACACCATATATTTT.

The chain combines TRBV7-2 with TRBJ1-2, with 7 bases lining up with TRBD1. The trim removed 1 base at V and 5 bases at J, leaving 10 bases unmatched. This CDR3 is 16 amino acids long. Germline V gives CDR1 SGHTA, CDR2 FQGNSA. The DNA of the CDR3 is TGTGCCAGCAGCTTAGAGAGGGGGCGAGGACCGTATGGCTACACCTTC. Its translation is CASSLERGRGPYGYTF.

V gene TRBV2 combines with J gene TRBJ1-1, with D unresolved. This CDR3 comprises 12 residues. V lost 6 bases and J lost 4, with 9 bases in between. Germline CDR1 and CDR2: SNHLY and FYNNEI. The CDR3 sequence is CASRPRSTEAFF. The DNA for the CDR3 is TGTGCCAGCAGGCCCAGGAGCACTGAAGCTTTCTTT. The complete variable domain, with remaining parts taken from reference TRBV2 and TRBJ1-1, reads EPEVTQTPSHQVTQMGQEVILRCVPISNHLYFYWYRQILGQKVEFLVSFYNNEISEKSEIFDDQFSVERPDGSNFTLKIRSTKLEDSAMYFCASRPRSTEAFFGQGTRLTVV.

The CDR3 DNA follows: TGTGCCAGCAGCTTGGTAGGGGGAACCACCGGGGAGCTGTTTTTT. Amino acids: CASSLVGGTTGELFF. This sequence joins TRBV5-6 and TRBJ2-2; weak D call: TRBD1 (6 bases). Trimming took off 0 bases at V and 4 bases at J, with 10 bases between the two ends. This CDR3 spans 15 amino acids. In germline, CDR1 is SGHDT, CDR2 YYEEEE.

The chain employs TRBV5-4 and TRBJ2-5; no clear D gene. Looked up from germline, CDR1 is SGHNT and CDR2 is YYREEE (reference sequence). The CDR3 has 13 residues. Trimming took 0 bases from V and 5 from J, leaving 8 bases between them. The CDR3 DNA follows: TGTGCCAGCAGCTTGGATCGGGCGGAGACCCAGTACTTC. It specifies CASSLDRAETQYF. The full variable domain, with the rest looked up from reference TRBV5-4 and TRBJ2-5, is ETGVTQSPTHLIKTRGQQVTLRCSSQSGHNTVSWYQQALGQGPQFIFQYYREEENGRGNFPPRFSGLQFPNYSSELNVNALELDDSALYLCASSLDRAETQYFGPGTRLLVL.

The sample holds one count of this clone. V usage is TRBV2 and J usage is TRBJ2-7; 7 positions agree with TRBD1. CDR1 and CDR2 from the germline V gene are SNHLY and FYNNEI. The CDR3 extends over 13 amino acids. With V trimmed by 10 bases and J by 2 bases, 8 bases remained unmatched. As DNA, the CDR3 is TGTGCCACCCCCGGGACAGAGGCCTACGAGCAGTACTTC. Translated: CATPGTEAYEQYF.

The V gene is TRBV5-8, the J gene TRBJ1-3; maybe TRBD1 (6 bases). The CDR3 has 16 residues. V lost 2 bases and J lost 1, with 13 bases in between. The germline CDR1 and CDR2 sequences are SGHTS and YDEGEE. This chain's CDR3 is CASSFFRGPSGNTIYF. The CDR3 DNA is TGTGCCAGCAGCTTTTTTCGGGGGCCATCTGGAAACACCATATATTTT.

V usage is TRBV30 and J usage is TRBJ2-6; D remains ambiguous. Germline CDR1 reads GTSNPN; CDR2 reads SVGIG (reference sequence). This CDR3 contains 16 residues. V lost 2 bases and J lost 2, with 13 bases in between. CDR3 sequence reads: CAWSTPNTAGANVLTF. Written as DNA, the CDR3 is TGTGCCTGGAGTACACCCAATACCGCTGGGGCCAACGTCCTGACTTTC. Using reference TRBV30 and TRBJ2-6 for the parts outside the CDR3, the full variable domain is SQTIHQWPATLVQPVGSPLSLECTVEGTSNPNLYWYRQAAGRGLQLLFYSVGIGQISSEVPQNLSASRPQDRQFILSSKKLLLSDSGFYLCAWSTPNTAGANVLTFGAGSRLTVL.

The chain joins TRBV5-1 to TRBJ1-4; TRBD1 matches at 10 bases. Looked up from germline, CDR1 is SGHRS and CDR2 is YFSETQ. V lost 0 bases, J lost 9 bases, and 5 bases stayed unmatched. The CDR3 extends over 15 amino acids. The CDR3 sequence: CASSLEGTGDKKLFF. CDR3 bases: TGCGCCAGCAGCTTGGAAGGGACAGGGGACAAAAAACTGTTTTTT.

The genes are TRBV9 and TRBJ2-3; D perhaps matches TRBD1 (6 bases). Germline assignment: CDR1 SGDLS and CDR2 YYNGEE. The CDR3 length is 15 residues. Trimming cost V 4 bases and J 5 bases, with 17 bases left between them. CDR3 loop: CASSLLGGDVDTQYF. Written as DNA, the CDR3 is TGTGCCAGCAGCCTGCTAGGGGGAGATGTAGATACGCAGTATTTT.

This clone has just a few counts. The chain employs TRBV29-1 and TRBJ2-7; 9 bases are shared with TRBD1. In germline, CDR1 is SQVTM, CDR2 ANQGSEA. The V and J ends lost 1 base and 2 bases, in that order; junction bases with no gene match: 6. The CDR3 spans 15 residues. The CDR3: CSVEGLGTGTYEQYF. The CDR3 coding sequence is TGCAGCGTTGAAGGTTTAGGGACAGGGACCTACGAGCAGTACTTC.

The genes are TRBV7-8 and TRBJ2-1; D possibly corresponds to TRBD2 (5 bases). The CDR3 sequence is 15 residues long. Between the trimmed V and J ends, which lost 2 bases and 0 bases, there was a span of 8 bases. CDR1 is SGHVS, CDR2 FQNEAQ, per germline. The CDR3: CASSLRGTSYNEQFF. Written as DNA, the CDR3 is TGTGCCAGCAGCTTACGGGGTACCTCCTACAATGAGCAGTTCTTC.

The V call is TRBV9, the J call TRBJ2-2; D is perhaps TRBD2 (5 bases). Trimming pared 2 bases from V and 3 bases from J, leaving 11 bases between. Germline V gene lookup returns CDR1 SGDLS and CDR2 YYNGEE. This CDR3 contains 15 residues. The CDR3 loop reads CASSVREWDTGELFF. In DNA, the CDR3 is TGTGCCAGCAGCGTGAGGGAATGGGACACCGGGGAGCTGTTTTTT.

This chain joins TRBV19 and TRBJ2-7, with unresolved D. The CDR3 loop spans 13 amino acids. Trimming left V 4 bases short and J 0 bases short, with 7 bases between. Germline V gene sequence: CDR1 LNHDA, CDR2 SQIVND (reference sequence). The DNA for the CDR3 is TGTGCCAGTAGTAGCCTCGCCTCCTACGAGCAGTACTTC. Its translation: CASSSLASYEQYF.

The count of this clone is one. The rearrangement links TRBV2 to TRBJ1-6; D remains unclear. Trimming shortened V by 4 bases and J by 3 bases, and 10 bases separated the two germline ends. The V gene's germline CDR1 is SNHLY and CDR2 FYNNEI. CDR3 length: 15 amino acids. The CDR3 region is CASSGSLDYNSPLHF. The CDR3 DNA sequence: TGTGCCAGCAGTGGGTCTTTAGACTATAATTCACCCCTCCACTTT.

This clone occurred a few times. The chain recombines TRBV7-9 with TRBJ1-5; D may be TRBD1 (5 bases). Germline V gene data show CDR1 as SEHNR and CDR2 as FQNEAQ (reference sequence). V lost 5 bases and J 5 bases, leaving 13 bases between the germline ends. This CDR3 has 14 amino acids. In DNA, the CDR3 is TGTGCCAGCAGCAGGGACGGGCGCTATCAGCCCCAGCATTTT. Translation gives CASSRDGRYQPQHF.

This chain joins TRBV6-1 and TRBJ1-4; D remains unclear. CDR3 length: 12 amino acids. Germline values: CDR1 MNHNS, CDR2 SASEGT. Between the trimmed V and J ends, which lost 6 bases and 4 bases, there was a span of 6 bases. The CDR3 DNA reads as TGTGCCAGCAGACTGATTAATGAAAAACTGTTTTTT. It codes for CASRLINEKLFF.

This chain connects TRBV27 to TRBJ2-6; D is perhaps TRBD1 (6 bases). The CDR3 length is 16 residues. Germline CDR1 and CDR2: MNHEY and SMNVEV (reference sequence). The V and J ends lost 5 bases and 0 bases respectively, with 11 bases between them. CDR3 loop: CASSSGQRSGANVLTF. The CDR3 DNA reads TGTGCCAGCAGTAGCGGACAGCGCTCTGGGGCCAACGTCCTGACTTTC.

The CDR3 DNA is TGTGCCAGCAGCGTAGGCGGCGCGGGCACAGATACGCAGTATTTT. Protein product: CASSVGGAGTDTQYF. The chain joins TRBV9 to TRBJ2-3; D call uncertain. V lost 0 bases to trimming and J lost 1 base, with 9 bases between them. Germline V gene sequence: CDR1 SGDLS, CDR2 YYNGEE. This CDR3 comprises 15 residues.

This clone has just a few counts. This sequence joins TRBV6-5 and TRBJ1-4; maybe TRBD1 (5 bases). The germline V and J ends were trimmed by 3 bases and 4 bases, with 15 bases remaining between them. Germline V gives CDR1 MNHEY, CDR2 SVGAGI. This CDR3 contains 16 residues. As DNA, the CDR3 is TGTGCCAGCAGTTATAGGAGAGGGGATAGTAATGAAAAACTGTTTTTT. It specifies CASSYRRGDSNEKLFF.

V gene TRBV2 combines with J gene TRBJ1-5; no reliable D call. CDR3 length: 14 amino acids. V lost 0 bases and J 7 bases, leaving 10 bases between the germline ends. Germline-derived CDR1 and CDR2 are SNHLY and FYNNEI. CDR3 protein: CASSEAVGWQPQHF. The CDR3 DNA sequence: TGTGCCAGCAGTGAAGCGGTGGGCTGGCAGCCCCAGCATTTT. Using reference TRBV2 and TRBJ1-5 for the parts outside the CDR3, the full variable domain is EPEVTQTPSHQVTQMGQEVILRCVPISNHLYFYWYRQILGQKVEFLVSFYNNEISEKSEIFDDQFSVERPDGSNFTLKIRSTKLEDSAMYFCASSEAVGWQPQHFGDGTRLSIL.

CDR3 residues: CASSKGGTGGMYEQYF. For the CDR3, the DNA is TGTGCCAGCAGCAAAGGGGGGACAGGGGGTATGTACGAGCAGTACTTC. The genes are TRBV7-2 and TRBJ2-7, with TRBD1 matching over 11 bases. J was trimmed by 4 bases and V by 5 bases; bases with no gene match: 10. CDR1 SGHTA and CDR2 FQGNSA come from the germline V gene. The CDR3 totals 16 residues. The full variable domain, with the rest looked up from reference TRBV7-2 and TRBJ2-7, is GAGVSQSPSNKVTEKGKDVELRCDPISGHTALYWYRQSLGQGLEFLIYFQGNSAPDKSGLPSDRFSAERTGGSVSTLTIQRTQQEDSAVYLCASSKGGTGGMYEQYFGPGTRLTVT.